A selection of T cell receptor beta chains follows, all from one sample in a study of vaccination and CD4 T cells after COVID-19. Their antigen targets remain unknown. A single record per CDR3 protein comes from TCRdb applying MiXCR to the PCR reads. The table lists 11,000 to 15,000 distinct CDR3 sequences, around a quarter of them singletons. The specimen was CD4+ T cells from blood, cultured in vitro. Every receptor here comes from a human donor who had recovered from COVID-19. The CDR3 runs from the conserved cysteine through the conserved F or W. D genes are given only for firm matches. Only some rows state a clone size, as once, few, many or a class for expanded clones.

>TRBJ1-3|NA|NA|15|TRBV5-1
TGCGCCAGCAGCCCGCAGACGAACCCTGGAAACACCATACATTTT
CASSPQTNPGNTIHF
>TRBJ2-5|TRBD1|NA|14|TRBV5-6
TGTGCCAGCAGCCCCACCGGACAGGGAGAGACCCAGTACTTC
CASSPTGQGETQYF
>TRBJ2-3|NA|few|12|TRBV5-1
TGCGCCAGCAGCTCGAGGGGAGATACGCAGTATTTT
CASSSRGDTQYF
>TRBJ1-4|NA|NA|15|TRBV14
TGTGCCAGCAGCCGCAACGTAGCAACTAATGAAAAACTGTTTTTT
CASSRNVATNEKLFF
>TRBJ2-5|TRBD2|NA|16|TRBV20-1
TGCAGTGCTAGAGATCGGGCGGGGGTAAACCAAGAGACCCAGTACTTC
CSARDRAGVNQETQYF
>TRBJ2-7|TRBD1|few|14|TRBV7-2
TGTGCCAGCAATCCCGGACAGGTTCCTGGGGAGCAGTACTTC
CASNPGQVPGEQYF
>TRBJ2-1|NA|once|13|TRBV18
TGTGCCAGCTCAGGCGGGACCTACAATGAGCAGTTCTTC
CASSGGTYNEQFF
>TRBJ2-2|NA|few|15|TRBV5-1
TGCGCCAGCAGCTTGGCCAGGGCGAACACCGGGGAGCTGTTTTTT
CASSLARANTGELFF
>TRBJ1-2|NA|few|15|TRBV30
TGTGCCTGGAGTGTACAGCGGGCAGGGGAGTCGGGCTACACCTTC
CAWSVQRAGESGYTF
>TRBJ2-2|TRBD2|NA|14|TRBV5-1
TGCGCCAGCCTGACTAGCCCGAACACCGGGGAGCTGTTTTTT
CASLTSPNTGELFF
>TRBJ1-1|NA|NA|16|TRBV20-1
TGCAGTGCTAGAGATCGGGGAGGGCTCCAGAACACTGAAGCTTTCTTT
CSARDRGGLQNTEAFF
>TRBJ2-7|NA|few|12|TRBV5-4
TGTGCCAGCAGCTTGGAGGCCTACGAGCAGTACTTC
CASSLEAYEQYF
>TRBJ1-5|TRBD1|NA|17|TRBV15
TGTGCCACCAGCAGCCCTCAGGGGGTCAAGGTGGATCAGCCCCAGCATTTT
CATSSPQGVKVDQPQHF
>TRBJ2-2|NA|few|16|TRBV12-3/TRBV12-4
TGTGCCAGCAGTTTGGGCAGACCCACGAACACCGGGGAGCTGTTTTTT
CASSLGRPTNTGELFF
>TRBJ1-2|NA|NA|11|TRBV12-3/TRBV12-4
TGTGCCAGCAGTTTGAGGGAGGAGTACACCTTC
CASSLREEYTF
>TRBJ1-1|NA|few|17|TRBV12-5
TGTGCTAGTGGTTTGGTAGTCGGGGTCAGCCTGAACACTGAAGCTTTCTTT
CASGLVVGVSLNTEAFF
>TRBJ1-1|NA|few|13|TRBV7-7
TGTGCCAGCAGCTTAACCGACGGGACTGAAGCTTTCTTT
CASSLTDGTEAFF
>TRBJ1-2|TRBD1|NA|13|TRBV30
TGTGCCTGGAGTGTTCAGGGGGCCTATGGCTACACCTTC
CAWSVQGAYGYTF
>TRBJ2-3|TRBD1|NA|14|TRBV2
TGTGCCAGCAGTCTGGACAGGGGGCTGGATACGCAGTATTTT
CASSLDRGLDTQYF
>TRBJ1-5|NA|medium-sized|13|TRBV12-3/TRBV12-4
TGTGCCAGCAGCGACAGTGGGTTTCAGCCCCAGCATTTT
CASSDSGFQPQHF
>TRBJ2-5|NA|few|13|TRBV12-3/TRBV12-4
TGTGCCAGCACCGCCGGCGAAAGAGAGACCCAGTACTTC
CASTAGERETQYF
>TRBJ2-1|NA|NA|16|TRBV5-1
TGCGCCAGCAGCTTGGAATCGCGGAGCTCCTACAATGAGCAGTTCTTC
CASSLESRSSYNEQFF
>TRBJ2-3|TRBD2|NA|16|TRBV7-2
TGTGCCAGCAGCTTAAGAGGAGCGGGGGCGACAGATACGCAGTATTTT
CASSLRGAGATDTQYF
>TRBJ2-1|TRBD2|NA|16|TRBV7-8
TGTGCCAGCAGCCCTTGGACTAGCGGGGATGGGGATGAGCAGTTCTTC
CASSPWTSGDGDEQFF
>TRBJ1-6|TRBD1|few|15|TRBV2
TGTGCCAGCAGTGAGGTCCCCAGGGGGCGATCACCCCTCCACTTT
CASSEVPRGRSPLHF
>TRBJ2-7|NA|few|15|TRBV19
TGTGCCAGTAGTATCCAGCAGGGAAGCTCCTACGAGCAGTACTTC
CASSIQQGSSYEQYF
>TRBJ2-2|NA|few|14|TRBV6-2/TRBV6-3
TGTGCCAGCAGTTCAGGGGGGGACACCGGGGAGCTGTTTTTT
CASSSGGDTGELFF
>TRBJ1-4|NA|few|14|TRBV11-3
TGTGCCAGCAGCTTGGGGGACCCTAATGAAAAACTGTTTTTT
CASSLGDPNEKLFF
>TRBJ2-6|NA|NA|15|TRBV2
TGTGCCAGCAGTCAGGGTCCCTCTGGGGCCAACGTCCTGACTTTC
CASSQGPSGANVLTF
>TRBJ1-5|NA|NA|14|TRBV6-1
TGTGCCAGCAGCTCCCCCACTAGCAATCAGCCCCAGCATTTT
CASSSPTSNQPQHF
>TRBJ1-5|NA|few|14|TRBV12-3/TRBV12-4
TGTGCCAGCAGGTCCGGACGGATCAATCAGCCCCAGCATTTT
CASRSGRINQPQHF
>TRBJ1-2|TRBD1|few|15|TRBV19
TGTGCCAGCGACCTCGGACAGGGGGCCCTCTATGGCTACACCTTC
CASDLGQGALYGYTF
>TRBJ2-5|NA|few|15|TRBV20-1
TGCAGTGGATTAAGGGTGGGGGGTGCTCAGGGGACCCAGTACTTC
CSGLRVGGAQGTQYF
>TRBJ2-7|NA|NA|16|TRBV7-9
TGTGCCAGCAGCTTAGCCGGGGGACAGTTCTCCTACGAGCAGTACTTC
CASSLAGGQFSYEQYF
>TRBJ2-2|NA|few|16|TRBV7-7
TGTGCTAGCAGCCCCGGGCGGACGATAAACACCGGGGAGCTGTTTTTT
CASSPGRTINTGELFF
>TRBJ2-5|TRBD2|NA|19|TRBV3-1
TGTGCCAGCAGCCAAGGAAGGACTAGCGGGGGAACCACTCAAGAGACCCAGTACTTC
CASSQGRTSGGTTQETQYF
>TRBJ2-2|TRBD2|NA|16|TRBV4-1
TGCGCCAGCAGCCAGGGACGGGGGGGGAGCACCGGGGAGCTGTTTTTT
CASSQGRGGSTGELFF
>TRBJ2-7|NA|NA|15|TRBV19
TGTGCCAGTAGCCCTATAGAGGGTGCCGCCTACGAGCAGTACTTC
CASSPIEGAAYEQYF
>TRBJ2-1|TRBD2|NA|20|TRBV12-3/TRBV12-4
TGTGCCGGCAGTTTAGCGGGGGGTACAGTGGGCCCCTTCAATTACAATGAGCAGTTCTTC
CAGSLAGGTVGPFNYNEQFF
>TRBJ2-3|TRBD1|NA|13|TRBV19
TGTGCCAGTTCGGGACAGGGGACACATACGCAGTATTTT
CASSGQGTHTQYF
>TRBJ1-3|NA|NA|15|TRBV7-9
TGTGCCAGCTCGAGCCCTTACGCGTTTGGAAACACCATATATTTT
CASSSPYAFGNTIYF
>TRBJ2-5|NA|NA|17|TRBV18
TGTGCCAGCTCACCACCGAGGGGACGGAGAGCCCAAGAGACCCAGTACTTC
CASSPPRGRRAQETQYF
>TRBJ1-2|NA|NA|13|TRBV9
TGTGCCAGCAGCGTAGGGGGTTTGGGCGGCTACACCTTC
CASSVGGLGGYTF
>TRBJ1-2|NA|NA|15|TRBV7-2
TGTGCCAGCAGCCTTGACCGTGCCCTAGGCTATGGCTACACCTTC
CASSLDRALGYGYTF
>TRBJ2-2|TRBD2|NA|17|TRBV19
TGTGCCAGTAGTATAGATCAGCGGGGGCTTAACACCGGGGAGCTGTTTTTT
CASSIDQRGLNTGELFF
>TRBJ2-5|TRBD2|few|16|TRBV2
TGTGCCAGCAGCCTCTCTAGCGGGGGGCCCGAAGAGACCCAGTACTTC
CASSLSSGGPEETQYF
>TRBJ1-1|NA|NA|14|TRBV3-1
TGTGCCAGCAGCCAAGACGGGGTGAACACTGAAGCTTTCTTT
CASSQDGVNTEAFF
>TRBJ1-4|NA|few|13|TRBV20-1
TGCAGTGCTAGTATGGGAACTAATGAAAAACTGTTTTTT
CSASMGTNEKLFF
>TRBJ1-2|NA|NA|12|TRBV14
TGTGCCAGCAGCCAAGTTCCAAATGGCTACACCTTC
CASSQVPNGYTF
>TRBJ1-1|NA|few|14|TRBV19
TGTGCCAGTAGTATGGCCCCGACGGGGGTTGACGCTTTCTTT
CASSMAPTGVDAFF
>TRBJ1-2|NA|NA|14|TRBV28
TGTGTCAGCAGTTCGGACCGGGGGTATCATGGCTACACCTTC
CVSSSDRGYHGYTF
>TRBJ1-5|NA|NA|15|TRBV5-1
TGCGCCAGCAGCTTGGATGGCCAGGGGAATCAGCCCCAGCATTTT
CASSLDGQGNQPQHF